Sequencing of this TCR beta chain was carried out in a study of beta chain features in type 1 diabetes. This clone is a singleton in its sample. Sequencing targeted expressed TCRB transcripts, as all isolated RNA had been reverse transcribed. Measured with immunoSEQ multiplex PCR; TCRdb has only the in-frame clones, and not every one. This sample has 30,000 to 45,000 clones, with around 60% found just once. The TCR comes from a woman aged 25 to 45 in good health. Sequenced: Tregs from blood.

The CDR3 spells CASSYKSAAGSVEQFF. CDR3 nucleotide sequence: TGTGCCAGCAGTTATAAATCGGCGGCGGGTTCGGTTGAGCAGTTCTTC. The chain employs TRBV6-6 and TRBJ2-1; possible D gene TRBD2, 5 bases. The CDR3 consists of 16 residues. Trimming cost V 3 bases and J 9 bases, with 21 bases left between them. Germline CDR1 MNHNY, CDR2 SVGAGI (reference sequence).